This T cell receptor beta chain originates from a study of T cells in Graves' hyperthyroidism and ophthalmopathy. Clinical symptoms, serum thyroxine and TRAb, thyroid ultrasound and orbital computed tomography together formed the diagnostic basis. Overall study results and limits: Ophthalmopathy, which appeared later, was predicted by the model a median about 6.8 months before onset. Stable hyperthyroidism was separated from ophthalmopathy by a model based on 13 V-J features.

There are many counts of this clonotype. Its specificity is unknown. From RNA transcripts, TCR beta CDR3 regions were amplified. The primer set for the first-round RT-PCR of the TCR CDR3 was HTBI. A single record per CDR3 protein comes from TCRdb applying MiXCR to the multiplex PCR reads. The sample includes under 200,000 distinct CDR3 sequences, approximately 9% seen only once; the top ten take approximately 20%. V shed 5 bases and J 1 base; nucleotides not matched to a gene: 2. The CDR3 is 14 residues long. Germline V gene data show CDR1 as SGHTA and CDR2 as FQGTGA. This chain connects TRBV7-3 to TRBJ2-3; TRBD2 matches 8 bases. Sequencing input: blood. This clonotype originated in a young woman with Graves' hyperthyroidism that later progressed to Graves' ophthalmopathy. CDR3: CASSPGGGTDTQYF. The CDR3 DNA sequence: TGTGCCAGCAGCCCCGGGGGGGGCACAGATACGCAGTATTTT. Using reference TRBV7-3 and TRBJ2-3 for the parts outside the CDR3, the full variable domain is GAGVSQTPSNKVTEKGKYVELRCDPISGHTALYWYRQSLGQGPEFLIYFQGTGAADDSGLPNDRFFAVRPEGSVSTLKIQRTERGDSAVYLCASSPGGGTDTQYFGPGTRLTVL.